This is a list of T cell receptor beta chains from one sample in a study of T-cell reconstitution after alpha-beta-depleted transplantation in children. Each CDR3 protein gets one entry after TCRdb re-called the PCR reads with MiXCR. The repertoire has fewer than 1 million distinct CDR3 sequences, 15% to 20% of them found once; the top ten carry roughly 5%. Sequenced material: PBMCs, mostly from graft donor cells, taken 360 days after TCRalphabeta/CD19-depleted stem cell transplant. The receptor source for this set is a male patient between 5 and 17 years old who had a stem cell transplant for acute lymphoblastic leukemia, so the T cells may come from the graft donor. Each CDR3 is given with its conserved first and last residue. The D gene is left open where the match is weak. Clone sizes are given selectively: once, few, many, or a class where the clone is expanded.

J gene: TRBJ2-3; clone size: few; CDR3 length: 15; D gene: .; V gene: TRBV4-1; CDR3 DNA: TGCGCCAGCAGCCAAGATCCCACCTATGCGGATACGCAGTATTTT; CDR3 protein: CASSQDPTYADTQYF
J gene: TRBJ2-1; clone size: .; CDR3 length: 15; D gene: TRBD2; V gene: TRBV7-6; CDR3 DNA: TGTGCCAGCAGCCCGAGGACTAGCGTTCACAATGAGCAGTTCTTC; CDR3 protein: CASSPRTSVHNEQFF
J gene: TRBJ2-1; clone size: few; CDR3 length: 16; D gene: .; V gene: TRBV2; CDR3 DNA: TGTGCCAGCAGCTCGACTGGCGGGGAATCCTACAATGAGCAGTTCTTC; CDR3 protein: CASSSTGGESYNEQFF
J gene: TRBJ2-1; clone size: many; CDR3 length: 15; D gene: TRBD2; V gene: TRBV10-2; CDR3 DNA: TGCGCCAGCAGTGAGAGCGGGAGTCTCGGCAATGAGCAGTTCTTC; CDR3 protein: CASSESGSLGNEQFF
J gene: TRBJ2-1; clone size: few; CDR3 length: 13; D gene: .; V gene: TRBV12-3/TRBV12-4; CDR3 DNA: TGTGCCAGCAGTTTACGGGTCCCGGGAGAGCAGTTCTTC; CDR3 protein: CASSLRVPGEQFF
J gene: TRBJ2-2; clone size: many; CDR3 length: 16; D gene: TRBD2; V gene: TRBV5-1; CDR3 DNA: TGCGCCAGCAGCTTGGGACTAGCTTTTAACACCGGGGAGCTGTTTTTT; CDR3 protein: CASSLGLAFNTGELFF
J gene: TRBJ2-1; clone size: .; CDR3 length: 14; D gene: .; V gene: TRBV5-1; CDR3 DNA: TGCGCCAGCCGGGAGAATGCGGACTACAATGAGCAGTTCTTC; CDR3 protein: CASRENADYNEQFF
J gene: TRBJ2-1; clone size: .; CDR3 length: 17; D gene: TRBD2; V gene: TRBV4-1; CDR3 DNA: TGCGCCAGCAGCCTAGGACGGCGGGAGAGCTCCTACAATGAGCAGTTCTTC; CDR3 protein: CASSLGRRESSYNEQFF
J gene: TRBJ2-3; clone size: few; CDR3 length: 16; D gene: TRBD2; V gene: TRBV7-9; CDR3 DNA: TGTGCCAGCAGCCCACGGACTAGTTACGAGCTAGGGCCGCAGTATTTT; CDR3 protein: CASSPRTSYELGPQYF
J gene: TRBJ2-3; clone size: .; CDR3 length: 12; D gene: .; V gene: TRBV5-1; CDR3 DNA: TGCGCCAGCACACTGAACACAGATACGCAGTATTTT; CDR3 protein: CASTLNTDTQYF
J gene: TRBJ1-2; clone size: .; CDR3 length: 12; D gene: .; V gene: TRBV29-1; CDR3 DNA: TGCAGCGTTGGGCCCGGGACTCATGGCTACACCTTC; CDR3 protein: CSVGPGTHGYTF
J gene: TRBJ1-4; clone size: few; CDR3 length: 17; D gene: .; V gene: TRBV11-2; CDR3 DNA: TGTGCCAGCAGCTCCCTGGACAGACAGGAGTTTGAGGAAAAACTGTTTTTT; CDR3 protein: CASSSLDRQEFEEKLFF
J gene: TRBJ1-1; clone size: .; CDR3 length: 15; D gene: .; V gene: TRBV19; CDR3 DNA: TGTGCCAGTAGTATCTACTGGGAGGGGAACACTGAAGCTTTCTTT; CDR3 protein: CASSIYWEGNTEAFF
J gene: TRBJ2-1; clone size: .; CDR3 length: 15; D gene: .; V gene: TRBV28; CDR3 DNA: TGTGCCAGCAGTTTTGGTGGGATACGGGGCGATGAGCAGTTCTTC; CDR3 protein: CASSFGGIRGDEQFF
J gene: TRBJ2-1; clone size: few; CDR3 length: 15; D gene: TRBD2; V gene: TRBV5-1; CDR3 DNA: TGCGCCAGCAGCTTGGTTAGCGGGGTGGACAATGAGCAGTTCTTC; CDR3 protein: CASSLVSGVDNEQFF
J gene: TRBJ1-6; clone size: .; CDR3 length: 15; D gene: .; V gene: TRBV7-2; CDR3 DNA: TGTGCCAGCAGCTTTAACCCGGGACTGAGGTCACCCCTCCACTTT; CDR3 protein: CASSFNPGLRSPLHF
J gene: TRBJ2-2; clone size: few; CDR3 length: 18; D gene: TRBD2; V gene: TRBV3-1; CDR3 DNA: TGTGCCAGCAGCCAAGACCGAGCGGGAGTGGTGAACACCGGGGAGCTGTTTTTT; CDR3 protein: CASSQDRAGVVNTGELFF
J gene: TRBJ2-2; clone size: .; CDR3 length: 15; D gene: .; V gene: TRBV5-1; CDR3 DNA: TGCGCCAGCAGCTTGAGGGCGGCGGGCACCGGGGAGCTGTTTTTT; CDR3 protein: CASSLRAAGTGELFF
J gene: TRBJ2-2; clone size: many; CDR3 length: 14; D gene: .; V gene: TRBV7-3; CDR3 DNA: TGTGCCAGCAGCTTAGTGTCTTTCCGCCGGGAGCTGTTTTTT; CDR3 protein: CASSLVSFRRELFF
J gene: TRBJ2-1; clone size: .; CDR3 length: 18; D gene: TRBD2; V gene: TRBV12-3/TRBV12-4; CDR3 DNA: TGTGCCAGCAGTTCCCCTCCTAAAGGACTAGCGGGATCCCCTGAGCAGTTCTTC; CDR3 protein: CASSSPPKGLAGSPEQFF
J gene: TRBJ1-4; clone size: few; CDR3 length: 16; D gene: .; V gene: TRBV3-1; CDR3 DNA: TGTGCCAGCAGCCAAGATACAAGGTCAACTAATGAAAAACTGTTTTTT; CDR3 protein: CASSQDTRSTNEKLFF
J gene: TRBJ2-5; clone size: .; CDR3 length: 15; D gene: TRBD2; V gene: TRBV9; CDR3 DNA: TGTGCCAGCAGCCGCGGTTGGGGGGGTGTGGAGACCCAGTACTTC; CDR3 protein: CASSRGWGGVETQYF
J gene: TRBJ2-1; clone size: .; CDR3 length: 13; D gene: .; V gene: TRBV14; CDR3 DNA: TGTGCCAGCAGCCATTATAAGAGGAACGAGCAGTTCTTC; CDR3 protein: CASSHYKRNEQFF
J gene: TRBJ2-2; clone size: .; CDR3 length: 15; D gene: TRBD2; V gene: TRBV7-3; CDR3 DNA: TGTGCCAGCAGCAGACTAGCGGGAGGAGCCGGGGAGCTGTTTTTT; CDR3 protein: CASSRLAGGAGELFF
J gene: TRBJ1-1; clone size: .; CDR3 length: 17; D gene: .; V gene: TRBV29-1; CDR3 DNA: TGCAGCGTTGTTTCCGGCCTTCAGGGGCTGGTGAACACTGAAGCTTTCTTT; CDR3 protein: CSVVSGLQGLVNTEAFF
J gene: TRBJ1-1; clone size: .; CDR3 length: 14; D gene: .; V gene: TRBV29-1; CDR3 DNA: TGCAGCGTTGAGGGGACCGGGGGTCGAACTGAAGCTTTCTTT; CDR3 protein: CSVEGTGGRTEAFF
J gene: TRBJ2-7; clone size: .; CDR3 length: 14; D gene: TRBD2; V gene: TRBV18; CDR3 DNA: TGTGCCAGCTCACCAACGACTAGCCTCCACGAGCAGTACTTC; CDR3 protein: CASSPTTSLHEQYF
J gene: TRBJ2-1; clone size: few; CDR3 length: 13; D gene: .; V gene: TRBV21-1; CDR3 DNA: TGTGCCAGTAGGACTAGCGGGAGGAATGAGCAGTTCTTC; CDR3 protein: CASRTSGRNEQFF
J gene: TRBJ2-3; clone size: many; CDR3 length: 16; D gene: .; V gene: TRBV2; CDR3 DNA: TGTGCCAGCAGTGAAGCCCAGCGCCCCTCCACAGATACGCAGTATTTT; CDR3 protein: CASSEAQRPSTDTQYF
J gene: TRBJ2-7; clone size: .; CDR3 length: 14; D gene: .; V gene: TRBV4-1; CDR3 DNA: TGCGCCAGCAGCCAAGATGGGCTAGCTCCCGAGCAGTACTTC; CDR3 protein: CASSQDGLAPEQYF
J gene: TRBJ1-6; clone size: few; CDR3 length: 15; D gene: .; V gene: TRBV12-3/TRBV12-4; CDR3 DNA: TGTGCCAGCACCCTACGGGGCAGGGAGGTTTCACCCCTCCACTTT; CDR3 protein: CASTLRGREVSPLHF
J gene: TRBJ2-3; clone size: few; CDR3 length: 13; D gene: TRBD2; V gene: TRBV7-9; CDR3 DNA: TGTGCCAGCACGGGGGGGAACACAGATACGCAGTATTTT; CDR3 protein: CASTGGNTDTQYF
J gene: TRBJ1-1; clone size: many; CDR3 length: 14; D gene: TRBD1; V gene: TRBV6-1; CDR3 DNA: TGTGCCAGCAGCCCCAGGGGGAGGAGGACTGAAGCTTTCTTT; CDR3 protein: CASSPRGRRTEAFF
J gene: TRBJ1-1; clone size: .; CDR3 length: 16; D gene: .; V gene: TRBV7-9; CDR3 DNA: TGTGCCAGCAGCTTATCCCCTTGGAGTTCGAACACTGAAGCTTTCTTT; CDR3 protein: CASSLSPWSSNTEAFF
J gene: TRBJ1-2; clone size: few; CDR3 length: 12; D gene: .; V gene: TRBV5-1; CDR3 DNA: TGCGCCAGCAGCATATACAGGGATGGCTACACCTTC; CDR3 protein: CASSIYRDGYTF
J gene: TRBJ2-7; clone size: many; CDR3 length: 12; D gene: .; V gene: TRBV5-1; CDR3 DNA: TGTGCCAGCAGCCTAAATTCCTACGAGCAGTACTTC; CDR3 protein: CASSLNSYEQYF
J gene: TRBJ1-3; clone size: few; CDR3 length: 14; D gene: .; V gene: TRBV12-5; CDR3 DNA: TGTGCTAGTGGCTCCCGACAGAGGGGAAACACCATATATTTT; CDR3 protein: CASGSRQRGNTIYF
J gene: TRBJ2-7; clone size: .; CDR3 length: 14; D gene: .; V gene: TRBV7-9; CDR3 DNA: TGTGCCAGCAGCTTAGCTCTACAATATTACGAGCAGTACTTC; CDR3 protein: CASSLALQYYEQYF
J gene: TRBJ2-7; clone size: .; CDR3 length: 15; D gene: TRBD1; V gene: TRBV7-3; CDR3 DNA: TGTGCCAGCAGCCCGAATCCGACAGGGTACTACGAGCAGTACTTC; CDR3 protein: CASSPNPTGYYEQYF
J gene: TRBJ1-6; clone size: .; CDR3 length: 15; D gene: .; V gene: TRBV5-1; CDR3 DNA: TGCGCCAGCAGCTTGGTGGAGGGGGGCGGTTCACCCCTCCACTTT; CDR3 protein: CASSLVEGGGSPLHF
J gene: TRBJ1-2; clone size: .; CDR3 length: 11; D gene: .; V gene: TRBV29-1; CDR3 DNA: TGCAGCAGTGAAGCTAACTATGGCTACACCTTC; CDR3 protein: CSSEANYGYTF
J gene: TRBJ2-7; clone size: few; CDR3 length: 15; D gene: .; V gene: TRBV14; CDR3 DNA: TGTGCCAGCAGCCAAGAGGCCTTACCCTTCTACGAGCAGTACTTC; CDR3 protein: CASSQEALPFYEQYF
J gene: TRBJ2-7; clone size: .; CDR3 length: 12; D gene: .; V gene: TRBV29-1; CDR3 DNA: TGCAGCGTTGTGAAGAGTGACTACGAGCAGTACTTC; CDR3 protein: CSVVKSDYEQYF
J gene: TRBJ2-3; clone size: .; CDR3 length: 19; D gene: TRBD2; V gene: TRBV4-3; CDR3 DNA: TGCGCCAGCAGCCAAGGCAGGAATAAACTAGCGGGGTACACAGATACGCAGTATTTT; CDR3 protein: CASSQGRNKLAGYTDTQYF
J gene: TRBJ1-5; clone size: many; CDR3 length: 14; D gene: .; V gene: TRBV25-1; CDR3 DNA: TGTGCCAGCAGTGATGGACAGCTCAATCAGCCCCAGCATTTT; CDR3 protein: CASSDGQLNQPQHF
J gene: TRBJ1-2; clone size: few; CDR3 length: 11; D gene: .; V gene: TRBV29-1; CDR3 DNA: TGCAGCGTTGAAGATTCGGGGCCCAGTTGGTTC; CDR3 protein: CSVEDSGPSWF
J gene: TRBJ2-3; clone size: few; CDR3 length: 17; D gene: TRBD2; V gene: TRBV10-3; CDR3 DNA: TGTGCCATCAGTGAGTCGGGCGGGAGATCTAGCACAGATACGCAGTATTTT; CDR3 protein: CAISESGGRSSTDTQYF
J gene: TRBJ2-4; clone size: .; CDR3 length: 16; D gene: .; V gene: TRBV7-2; CDR3 DNA: TGTGCCAGCAGCCCCCGGGTCCGTTTAGCCAAAAACATTCAGTACTTC; CDR3 protein: CASSPRVRLAKNIQYF
J gene: TRBJ2-5; clone size: .; CDR3 length: 14; D gene: TRBD2; V gene: TRBV20-1; CDR3 DNA: TGCAGTGCCGGGCGGGGGGGGTTTCAAGAGACCCAGTACTTC; CDR3 protein: CSAGRGGFQETQYF
J gene: TRBJ2-7; clone size: many; CDR3 length: 11; D gene: .; V gene: TRBV20-1; CDR3 DNA: TGCAGTGCTAGGCGGGCGTACGAGCAGTACTTC; CDR3 protein: CSARRAYEQYF
J gene: TRBJ2-1; clone size: .; CDR3 length: 19; D gene: TRBD2; V gene: TRBV4-2; CDR3 DNA: TGTGCCAGCAGCCAAGAACGTACAACTAGCGGGTTCACTGGGGATGAGCAGTTCTTC; CDR3 protein: CASSQERTTSGFTGDEQFF
J gene: TRBJ2-5; clone size: many; CDR3 length: 15; D gene: .; V gene: TRBV6-4; CDR3 DNA: TGTGCCAGCAGTGACTCAGGGACTCGGACGGAGACCCAGTACTTC; CDR3 protein: CASSDSGTRTETQYF
J gene: TRBJ2-3; clone size: many; CDR3 length: 14; D gene: .; V gene: TRBV20-1; CDR3 DNA: TGCAGTGCTAGGATGCTAGCAGGCACAGATACGCAGTATTTT; CDR3 protein: CSARMLAGTDTQYF
J gene: TRBJ2-7; clone size: few; CDR3 length: 13; D gene: .; V gene: TRBV18; CDR3 DNA: TGTGCCAGCTCACCAGAACTTTCCTACGAGCAGTACTTC; CDR3 protein: CASSPELSYEQYF
J gene: TRBJ2-7; clone size: many; CDR3 length: 15; D gene: .; V gene: TRBV12-3/TRBV12-4; CDR3 DNA: TGTGCCAGCAGTTTACCCAGGACAGCTACCTACGAGCAGTACTTC; CDR3 protein: CASSLPRTATYEQYF
J gene: TRBJ2-2; clone size: many; CDR3 length: 16; D gene: .; V gene: TRBV28; CDR3 DNA: TGTGCCAGCAGAACTACAGGGACAAAGAACACCGGGGAGCTGTTTTTT; CDR3 protein: CASRTTGTKNTGELFF
J gene: TRBJ2-7; clone size: few; CDR3 length: 14; D gene: TRBD1; V gene: TRBV10-3; CDR3 DNA: TGTGCCATCGGAAAGACAGGGCAGGCCTACGAGCAGTACTTC; CDR3 protein: CAIGKTGQAYEQYF
J gene: TRBJ2-5; clone size: many; CDR3 length: 16; D gene: TRBD2; V gene: TRBV28; CDR3 DNA: TGTGCCAGCAGTCTAAGACTAGCGGGAGGGCAAGAGACCCAGTACTTC; CDR3 protein: CASSLRLAGGQETQYF
J gene: TRBJ2-1; clone size: .; CDR3 length: 20; D gene: TRBD1; V gene: TRBV12-3/TRBV12-4; CDR3 DNA: TGTGCCAGCAGTTCACGGGACAGGGGTCGAGAGTATAACTCCTACAATGAGCAGTTCTTC; CDR3 protein: CASSSRDRGREYNSYNEQFF